One TCR beta chain is described in this entry. The investigators sampled blood at baseline, at cycle 4 day 1, and at cycle 7 day 1. The data derive from a study of OX40 agonist ivuxolimab in advanced cancers. Study as a whole: Intravenous ivuxolimab at 0.01 to 10 mg/kg was given to patients every 2 weeks.

The method was immunoSEQ multiplex PCR; TCRdb's version includes in-frame clones alone and lacks a portion of them. The data hold 65,000 to 85,000 clones, with approximately 87% observed a single time. The CDR3 is made up of 17 amino acids. Germline lookup yields CDR1 SGHRS and CDR2 YFSETQ. V lost 1 base, J lost 2 bases, and 5 bases stayed unmatched. The sequence came from an adult with an advanced solid tumor such as melanoma, head and neck, liver or kidney cancer. The material was CD4+ or CD8+ T cells sorted from blood, obtained in a trial of the OX40 agonist ivuxolimab. The V call is TRBV5-1, the J call TRBJ2-1; TRBD1 aligns across 11 bases. The CDR3 sequence: CASSLTGQGVAYNEQFF. The CDR3, as DNA: TGCGCCAGCAGCTTGACGGGACAGGGGGTGGCCTACAATGAGCAGTTCTTC. Using reference TRBV5-1 and TRBJ2-1 for the parts outside the CDR3, the full variable domain is KAGVTQTPRYLIKTRGQQVTLSCSPISGHRSVSWYQQTPGQGLQFLFEYFSETQRNKGNFPGRFSGRQFSNSRSEMNVSTLELGDSALYLCASSLTGQGVAYNEQFFGPGTRLTVL.